This T cell receptor beta chain derives from a study of CD8 T cells in ankylosing spondylitis. Losses at the gene ends were 2 bases for V and 4 bases for J; bases not matched to a gene: 3. The germline V gene has CDR1 MNHEY and CDR2 SMNVEV (reference sequence). This CDR3 contains 15 residues. Quantitative 5'-RACE was performed with molecular barcodes, and it yielded the TCR beta libraries. TCRdb fed the 5' RACE reads into MiXCR, producing one record per CDR3 protein. In the table there are around 130,000 distinct CDR3 sequences, approximately 17% of which are singletons. Concerning this clonotype: Its antigen is not known.

Study-level points and caveats: Clones linked to the disease showed a CD8+ phenotype. They occurred at relatively low frequencies in peripheral blood. Enrichment of disease-linked clones was reportedly significant in matched ankylosing spondylitis synovial fluid. Some of these motif variants have turned up before, in reports on reactive arthritis synovial fluid and blood. The study identified a TCR beta motif of under 10 highly homologous variants that appeared characteristic of ankylosing spondylitis blood.

Sequenced: blood, either unsorted or a sorted T cell fraction (not recorded which). The chain has TRBV27 and TRBJ2-2, with 8 nucleotides matching TRBD2. This receptor was identified in a male donor with ankylosing spondylitis. For the CDR3, the DNA is TGTGCCAGCAGTTTACGGGAGGGGTCCACCGGGGAGCTGTTTTTT. This codes for CASSLREGSTGELFF.